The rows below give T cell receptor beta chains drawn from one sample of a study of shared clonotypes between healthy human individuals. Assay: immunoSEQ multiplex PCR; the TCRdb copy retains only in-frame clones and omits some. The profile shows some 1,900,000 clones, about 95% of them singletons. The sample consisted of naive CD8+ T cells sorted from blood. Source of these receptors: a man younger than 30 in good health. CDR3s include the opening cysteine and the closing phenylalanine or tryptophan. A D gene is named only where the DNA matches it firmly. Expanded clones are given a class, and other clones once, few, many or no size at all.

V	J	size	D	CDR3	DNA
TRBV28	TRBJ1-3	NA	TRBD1	CASSWTGGEGNTIYF	TGTGCCAGCAGTTGGACAGGGGGCGAGGGAAACACCATATATTTT
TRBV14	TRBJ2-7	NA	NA	CASSLLDSYEQYF	TGTGCCAGCAGCCTCCTCGACAGCTACGAGCAGTACTTC
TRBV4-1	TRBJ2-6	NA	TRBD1	CASSQQTGSGANVLTF	TGCGCCAGCAGCCAACAGACAGGGTCTGGGGCCAACGTCCTGACTTTC
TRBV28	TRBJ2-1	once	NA	CASRANMNPYNEQFF	TGTGCCAGCAGGGCGAATATGAACCCTTACAATGAGCAGTTCTTC
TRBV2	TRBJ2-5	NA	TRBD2	CASSFGTSGSVQETQYF	TGTGCCAGCAGTTTTGGGACTAGCGGGAGCGTACAAGAGACCCAGTACTTC
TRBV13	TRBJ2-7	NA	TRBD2	CASTSGSSYEQYF	TGTGCCAGCACTAGCGGCTCCTCCTACGAGCAGTACTTC
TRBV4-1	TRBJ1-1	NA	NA	CASSQEGEAFF	TGCGCCAGCAGCCAAGAGGGTGAAGCTTTCTTT
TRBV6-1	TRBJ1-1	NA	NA	CASSEFLALGSGAEAFF	TGTGCCAGCAGTGAATTCTTGGCCCTGGGGAGTGGGGCTGAAGCTTTCTTT
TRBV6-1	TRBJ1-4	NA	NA	CASSEAYNEKLFF	TGTGCCAGCAGTGAAGCCTACAATGAAAAACTGTTTTTT
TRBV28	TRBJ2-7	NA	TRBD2	CASNYPGGSYEQYF	TGTGCCAGCAACTACCCGGGAGGCTCCTACGAGCAGTACTTC
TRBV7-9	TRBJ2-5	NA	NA	CASRGRRGGQPQETQYF	TGTGCCAGCAGGGGTCGCCGCGGGGGACAGCCACAAGAGACCCAGTACTTC
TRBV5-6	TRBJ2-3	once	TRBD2	CASSLAGGTSAVTDTQYF	TGTGCCAGCAGCTTGGCGGGAGGTACTAGCGCCGTCACAGATACGCAGTATTTT
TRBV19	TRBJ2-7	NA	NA	CASSFLSYEQYF	TGTGCCAGTAGTTTCCTCTCCTACGAGCAGTACTTC
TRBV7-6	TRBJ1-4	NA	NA	CASSFKGGLNEKLFF	TGTGCCAGCAGCTTTAAGGGCGGATTAAATGAAAAACTGTTTTTT
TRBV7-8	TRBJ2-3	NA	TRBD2	CASSLALPGSGRETDTQYF	TGTGCCAGCAGCTTAGCCCTCCCGGGAAGCGGGAGGGAGACAGATACGCAGTATTTT
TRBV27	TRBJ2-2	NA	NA	CASSYETEGAGELFF	TGTGCCAGCAGTTACGAAACAGAGGGGGCCGGGGAGCTGTTTTTT
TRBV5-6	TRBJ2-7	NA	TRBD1	CASSPYSDRGVAYEQYF	TGTGCCAGCAGCCCATACAGTGACAGGGGAGTCGCCTACGAGCAGTACTTC
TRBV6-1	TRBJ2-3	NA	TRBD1	CASSEEWDSYTDTQYF	TGTGCCAGCAGTGAAGAGTGGGACAGCTACACAGATACGCAGTATTTT
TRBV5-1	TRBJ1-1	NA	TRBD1	CASSVQGAGEAFF	TGCGCCAGCAGTGTACAGGGGGCGGGTGAAGCTTTCTTT
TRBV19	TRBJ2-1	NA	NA	CASSIVVDNEQFF	TGTGCCAGTAGTATAGTAGTTGACAATGAGCAGTTCTTC
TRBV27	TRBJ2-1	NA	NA	CASSPPGLLGYNEQFF	TGTGCCAGCAGTCCGCCCGGACTTCTTGGATACAATGAGCAGTTCTTC
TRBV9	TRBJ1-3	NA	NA	CASSSSWAADSGNTIYF	TGTGCCAGCAGCTCATCGTGGGCGGCTGACTCTGGAAACACCATATATTTT
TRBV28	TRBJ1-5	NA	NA	CASSSMGLQQPQHF	TGTGCCAGCAGTTCTATGGGGTTACAGCAGCCCCAGCATTTT
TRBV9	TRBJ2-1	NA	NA	CASSPQTRSSYNEQFF	TGTGCCAGCAGCCCTCAGACTCGGAGCTCCTACAATGAGCAGTTCTTC
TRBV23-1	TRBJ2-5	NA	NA	CASNTKLASVTQYF	TGCGCCAGCAATACGAAGCTAGCTTCTGTGACCCAGTACTTC
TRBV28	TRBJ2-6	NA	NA	CASRPTADSGANVLTF	TGTGCCAGCAGGCCGACGGCCGACTCTGGGGCCAACGTCCTGACTTTC
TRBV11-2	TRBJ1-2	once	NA	CASNGDTGHLYF	TGTGCCAGCAATGGGGATACAGGCCATCTATACTTC
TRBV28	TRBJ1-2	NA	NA	CASTIGGNYGYTF	TGTGCCAGCACCATTGGGGGTAACTATGGCTACACCTTC
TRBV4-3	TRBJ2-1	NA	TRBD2	CASSHFLADDYNEQFF	TGCGCCAGCAGCCATTTCCTAGCGGACGACTACAATGAGCAGTTCTTC
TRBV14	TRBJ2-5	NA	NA	CASSQVGLYQETQYF	TGTGCCAGCAGCCAAGTAGGGCTGTACCAAGAGACCCAGTACTTC
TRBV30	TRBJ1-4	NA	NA	CALTRGGNEKLFF	TGTGCCTTAACAAGGGGGGGTAATGAAAAACTGTTTTTT
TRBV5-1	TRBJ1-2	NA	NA	CASSPTENYGYTF	TGCGCCAGCAGCCCGACAGAAAACTATGGCTACACCTTC
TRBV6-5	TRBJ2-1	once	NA	CASRAGWDNEQFF	TGTGCCAGCAGGGCAGGGTGGGACAATGAGCAGTTCTTC
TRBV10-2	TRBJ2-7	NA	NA	CASRVGGTYEQYF	TGCGCCAGCAGGGTTGGGGGGACTTACGAGCAGTACTTC
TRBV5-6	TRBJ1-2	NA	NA	CASSLGGSDILNGYTF	TGTGCCAGCAGCCTTGGAGGTTCGGACATCCTAAATGGCTACACCTTC
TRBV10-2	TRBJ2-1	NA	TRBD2	CASSVGLAGPDEQFF	TGCGCCAGCAGTGTAGGGCTAGCGGGACCCGATGAGCAGTTCTTC
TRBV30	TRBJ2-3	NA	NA	CAHGGSPLTDTQYF	TGTGCCCATGGGGGGTCCCCCCTCACAGATACGCAGTATTTT
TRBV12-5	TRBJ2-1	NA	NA	CASGADLHNEQFF	TGTGCTAGTGGGGCCGACTTGCACAATGAGCAGTTCTTC
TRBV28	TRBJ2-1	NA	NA	CASSLGEGYRFF	TGTGCCAGCAGTTTGGGGGAAGGGTATCGGTTCTTC
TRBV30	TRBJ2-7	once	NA	CAWSLGYYEQYF	TGTGCCTGGAGTTTAGGGTATTACGAGCAGTACTTC
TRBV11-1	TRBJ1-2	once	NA	CASSSSGDGRDYGYTF	TGTGCCAGCAGCTCCTCCGGCGACGGGAGGGACTATGGCTACACCTTC
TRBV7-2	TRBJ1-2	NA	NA	CASSFAGGYTF	TGTGCCAGCAGCTTCGCCGGTGGCTACACCTTC
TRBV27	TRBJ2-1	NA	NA	CASSPSGQHPRGEQFF	TGTGCCAGCAGTCCCTCGGGACAACACCCAAGAGGTGAGCAGTTCTTC
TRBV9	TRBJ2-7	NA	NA	CASSAQQDYEQYF	TGTGCCAGCAGCGCCCAACAGGACTACGAGCAGTACTTC
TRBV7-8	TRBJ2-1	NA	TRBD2	CASSSMTSSNEQFF	TGTGCCAGCAGCTCGATGACTAGCAGCAATGAGCAGTTCTTC
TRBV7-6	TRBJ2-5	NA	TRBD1	CASSTRTGGQETQYF	TGTGCCAGCAGCACAAGGACAGGGGGTCAAGAGACCCAGTACTTC
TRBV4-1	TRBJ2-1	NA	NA	CASSQEGVEQFF	TGCGCCAGCAGCCAAGAGGGGGTTGAGCAGTTCTTC
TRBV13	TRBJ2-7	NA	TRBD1	CASSPGTGGYEQYF	TGTGCCAGCAGCCCGGGGACAGGGGGCTACGAGCAGTACTTC
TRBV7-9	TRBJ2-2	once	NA	CASSDYSLRGTGELFF	TGTGCCAGCAGCGATTACTCCTTAAGAGGGACCGGGGAGCTGTTTTTT
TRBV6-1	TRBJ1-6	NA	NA	CASRPIGWDSPLHF	TGTGCCAGCAGACCAATAGGCTGGGATTCACCCCTCCACTTT
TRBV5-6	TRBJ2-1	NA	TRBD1	CASGQDYNEQFF	TGTGCCAGTGGACAGGACTACAATGAGCAGTTCTTC
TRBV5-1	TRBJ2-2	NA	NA	CASAQDLTGELFF	TGCGCCAGCGCGCAGGACTTGACCGGGGAGCTGTTTTTT
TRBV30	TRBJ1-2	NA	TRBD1	CAWDPGQGYYTF	TGTGCCTGGGATCCGGGACAGGGGTACTACACCTTC
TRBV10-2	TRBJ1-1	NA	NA	CASSSALREERAFF	TGCGCCAGCAGTTCGGCCCTGCGCGAGGAGCGAGCTTTCTTT
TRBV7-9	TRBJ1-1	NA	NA	CASSPGQLNTEAFF	TGTGCCAGCAGCCCCGGACAGCTGAACACTGAAGCTTTCTTT